The next 21 T cell receptor beta chains were all read from a single sample in a study of T cell changes during pregnancy in multiple sclerosis. Sequencing was performed with immunoSEQ multiplex PCR; in TCRdb, only in-frame clones are kept and a portion is missing. The sample consists of 65,000 to 75,000 clones, about nine tenths of them appearing once. The sample consisted of peripheral blood, taken in the second trimester of pregnancy. These receptors were taken from a female donor with multiple sclerosis, enrolled in a pregnancy study.

The genes are TRBV6-5 and TRBJ2-3; tentative D call: TRBD2 (6 bases). CDR1 is MNHEY, CDR2 SVGAGI, per germline. V gave up 0 bases and J gave up 1 base, with 8 bases separating them. CDR3 length: 15 amino acids. CDR3 sequence: CASSYSAGRTDTQYF. The CDR3 nucleotides are TGTGCCAGCAGTTACTCGGCGGGACGCACAGATACGCAGTATTTT.

The table lists this clone with a count of one. This chain connects TRBV5-1 to TRBJ1-3; D ambiguous. From germline, CDR1 is SGHRS and CDR2 YFSETQ. Trimming took off 5 bases at V and 0 bases at J, with 9 bases between the two ends. The CDR3 covers 14 residues. CDR3 bases: TGCGCCAGCAGAACAGAAAGCTCTGGAAACACCATATATTTT. This sequence encodes CASRTESSGNTIYF.

The chain employs TRBV30 and TRBJ1-3, with TRBD1 matching 7 bases. The CDR3 is made up of 16 amino acids. The V gene end was trimmed by 3 bases and the J gene end by 0 bases; junction bases not matched to a gene: 8. Germline V gene sequence: CDR1 GTSNPN, CDR2 SVGIG (reference sequence). The CDR3 DNA reads TGTGCCTGGAGGCCAGGGGGGCTACTCTCTGGAAACACCATATATTTT. Translation gives CAWRPGGLLSGNTIYF.

To note about this clone: One end of the junction is discordant with germline, which a read error may explain. The rearrangement links TRBV6-6 to TRBJ2-5; TRBD1 is a possible D gene (6 bases). Per the germline V gene, CDR1 is MNHNY and CDR2 is SVGAGI (reference sequence). The CDR3 extends over 14 amino acids. The CDR3 DNA reads as TGTGCCAGCAGTGACTCAGGGGCCCAAGAGACCCAGTACTTC. As protein: CASSDSGAQETQYF.

V and J are TRBV10-1 and TRBJ1-1, with 8 bases fitting TRBD1. Germline V gene data show CDR1 as WNHNN and CDR2 as SYGVQD (reference sequence). This CDR3 has 15 residues. Trimming removed 2 bases from V and 2 bases from J; junction bases left unmatched: 4. The CDR3, as DNA: TGCGCCAGCAGTGAGCCCGGGACAGGTAACACTGAAGCTTTCTTT. This encodes CASSEPGTGNTEAFF.

V usage is TRBV27 and J usage is TRBJ2-7; D is perhaps TRBD2 (6 bases). The length of the CDR3 is 16 residues. Deletions cut 2 bases from V and 3 bases from J, with 17 bases between. Germline CDR1 and CDR2: MNHEY and SMNVEV (reference sequence). The CDR3, as DNA: TGTGCCAGCAGTTTACGCTCCCCGCACGGGGGCTACGAGCAGTACTTC. Residues: CASSLRSPHGGYEQYF.

In the case of this clone: One end of the junction varies from germline; a read error may be responsible. V and J are TRBV5-6 and TRBJ2-1; possible D gene TRBD2, 7 bases. Germline CDR1 reads SGHDT; CDR2 reads YYEEEE. The CDR3 has 13 residues. The CDR3: CASSLGGGAHSLF. CDR3 sequence (DNA): TGTGCCAGCAGCTTGGGAGGGGGGGCCCATAGTCTCTTC.

V usage is TRBV5-1 and J usage is TRBJ2-7, with 10 bases lining up with TRBD1. In germline, CDR1 is SGHRS, CDR2 YFSETQ. The CDR3 spans 15 residues. The J segment lost 2 bases and the V segment lost 4 bases, leaving 6 bases of the junction unmatched. The DNA of the CDR3 is TGCGCCAGCAGCCCTAGTGGGACAGGGGCCTACGAGCAGTACTTC. This gives the protein CASSPSGTGAYEQYF. Using reference TRBV5-1 and TRBJ2-7 for the parts outside the CDR3, the full variable domain is KAGVTQTPRYLIKTRGQQVTLSCSPISGHRSVSWYQQTPGQGLQFLFEYFSETQRNKGNFPGRFSGRQFSNSRSEMNVSTLELGDSALYLCASSPSGTGAYEQYFGPGTRLTVT.

The genes are TRBV5-6 and TRBJ2-1; 8 bases fit TRBD2. Trimming removed 2 bases from V and 8 bases from J; junction bases left unmatched: 6. The CDR3 extends over 14 amino acids. Germline CDR1 is SGHDT and CDR2 is YYEEEE. CDR3 DNA: TGTGCCAGCAGCTTCTCGCGGGGGGTGCATGAGCAGTTCTTC. Translation: CASSFSRGVHEQFF.

J is TRBJ1-2 and V is TRBV5-4; weak D call: TRBD1 (5 bases). Trimming pared 2 bases from V and 8 bases from J, leaving 10 bases between. The CDR3 sequence is 12 residues long. Per the germline V gene, CDR1 is SGHNT and CDR2 is YYREEE (reference sequence). CDR3 nucleotide sequence: TGTGCCAGCAGCTTCACAGGTTCGGGCTACACCTTC. Amino acid sequence: CASSFTGSGYTF.

This clone was counted only a few times. The rearrangement links TRBV10-1 to TRBJ1-2; tentatively, D is TRBD1 (5 bases). CDR1 is WNHNN and CDR2 is SYGVQD in the germline V gene (reference sequence). Trimming took 3 bases from V and 4 from J, leaving 15 bases between them. CDR3 size: 15 residues. This CDR3 reads CASSENPFGGYGYTF. CDR3 DNA sequence: TGCGCCAGCAGTGAAAATCCGTTCGGGGGCTATGGCTACACCTTC.

The J gene is TRBJ1-2, the V gene TRBV27, with a tentative D call TRBD1 (6 bases). Per the germline V gene, CDR1 is MNHEY and CDR2 is SMNVEV (reference sequence). Trimming stripped 5 bases from V and 4 bases from J, with 17 bases between. There are 15 residues in the CDR3. CDR3 sequence (DNA): TGTGCCAGCAGTCCTAACGACAGGAATTTCTATGGCTACACCTTC. This gives the protein CASSPNDRNFYGYTF.

In this sample, this clone turned up once. Sequence at one end of the junction differs from germline and may be a read error. The gene calls are TRBV19 and TRBJ1-5; TRBD1 aligns across 7 bases. Germline CDR1 and CDR2: LNHDA and SQIVND (reference sequence). This CDR3 is 13 amino acids long. The DNA for the CDR3 is TGCGCCAGTAGTACTGACAGGGTTCAGCCCCAGCATTTT. Its protein product is CASSTDRVQPQHF.

V is TRBV7-9 and J is TRBJ2-3; the D gene is possibly TRBD1 (5 bases). Germline CDR1 reads SEHNR; CDR2 reads FQNEAQ (reference sequence). This CDR3 has 16 amino acids. V lost 1 base and J 0 bases, leaving 11 bases between the germline ends. The chain's CDR3 is CASSLGGMSSTDTQYF. The CDR3 DNA sequence: TGTGCCAGCAGCTTAGGGGGCATGTCAAGCACAGATACGCAGTATTTT.

The V call is TRBV7-3, the J call TRBJ1-6; D may be TRBD1 (5 bases). This CDR3 contains 15 residues. Germline V gives CDR1 SGHTA, CDR2 FQGTGA. V lost 2 bases, J lost 8 bases, and 13 bases lay in between. Here the CDR3 DNA reads TGTGCCAGCAGCTTATTTCCCGGGGGGGATTCACCCCTCCACTTT. Its protein is CASSLFPGGDSPLHF.

This clone is medium-sized (0.01 to 0.1%) in the sample. The rearrangement uses TRBV10-1 and TRBJ1-1; maybe TRBD1 (5 bases). CDR1 WNHNN and CDR2 SYGVQD come from the germline V gene (reference sequence). Trimming pared 7 bases from V and 6 bases from J, leaving 18 bases between. The CDR3 runs 14 residues. CDR3 sequence reads: CASTQDISGSEAFF. The CDR3, as DNA: TGCGCCAGCACCCAGGACATCTCGGGCTCTGAAGCTTTCTTT.

J is TRBJ2-5 and V is TRBV6-5; 7 bases map to TRBD1. Trimming removed 5 bases from V and 4 bases from J; junction bases left unmatched: 10. The germline CDR1 and CDR2 sequences are MNHEY and SVGAGI. There are 15 residues in the CDR3. CDR3 in amino acids: CASSRDRVGGETQYF. CDR3 DNA sequence: TGTGCCAGCAGTCGCGACAGGGTAGGAGGAGAGACCCAGTACTTC.

V is TRBV5-1 and J is TRBJ2-6; TRBD1 aligns across 8 bases. Germline loops: CDR1 SGHRS, CDR2 YFSETQ. The CDR3 sequence is 16 residues long. With V trimmed by 0 bases and J by 4 bases, 3 bases remained unmatched. CDR3 protein: CASSLGTGTGANVLTF. DNA of the CDR3: TGCGCCAGCAGCTTGGGGACAGGGACCGGGGCCAACGTCCTGACTTTC.

The V and J genes are TRBV6-5 and TRBJ1-5; D is unclear. Germline V CDR1 and CDR2: MNHEY, SVGAGI. This CDR3 region has 13 residues. The V and J ends lost 0 bases and 6 bases respectively, with 6 bases between them. The CDR3 nucleotides read TGTGCCAGCAGTTACTCACGGGGTCAGCCCCAGCATTTT. The encoded protein is CASSYSRGQPQHF.

The genes are TRBV7-9 and TRBJ1-5; TRBD1 might be the D (5 bases). V was cut by 1 base and J by 3 bases, with 10 bases left in between. CDR1 SEHNR and CDR2 FQNEAQ come from the germline V gene (reference sequence). The CDR3 spans 15 residues. CDR3 protein: CASSLEGHYNQPQHF. CDR3 bases: TGTGCCAGCAGCTTAGAAGGACATTACAATCAGCCCCAGCATTTT. The full variable domain, completed using reference TRBV7-9 and TRBJ1-5, is DTGVSQNPRHKITKRGQNVTFRCDPISEHNRLYWYRQTLGQGPEFLTYFQNEAQLEKSRLLSDRFSAERPKGSFSTLEIQRTEQGDSAMYLCASSLEGHYNQPQHFGDGTRLSIL.

The CDR3 DNA is TGTGCCAGCAGCCGACAGGGGGCGGAATACAATGAGCAGTTCTTC. It is translated as CASSRQGAEYNEQFF. The rearrangement uses TRBV9 and TRBJ2-1; TRBD1 matches at 10 bases. This CDR3 has 15 amino acids. Germline-derived CDR1 and CDR2 are SGDLS and YYNGEE. The trim removed 4 bases at V and 4 bases at J, leaving 5 bases unmatched.